This T cell receptor beta chain originates from a study of cytomegalovirus exposure and HLA in healthy donors (dated by TCRdb to 2016 to 2017). Regarding the complete study: According to an earlier analysis of 587 of the donors, some 180 million T cells yielded 90 million to 130 million unique TCR beta sequences and around 280 Gb of sequence data. An early release that covered 500 to 800 HLA-typed donors contained about 300 gigabases of sequencing data and tens of millions of unique TCR sequences. To study patterns of TCR occurrence, a later analysis re-analyzed previously published TCR beta repertoires from more than 550 donors and added high-resolution HLA genotyping. Both class I and class II loci were covered by HLA typing, at four-digit resolution. A few DR-DQ haplotypes were treated as single units for association and clustering because of strong linkage in the cohort. Besides the first cohort of about 730 subjects, a separate validation cohort made up of 95 to 150 different subjects was used. To predict cytomegalovirus infection status, the study brought together high-throughput TCR immunosequencing, statistical association of individual TCRs with disease status, and machine learning. The number of typed donors differed by locus: roughly 629-640 for A, B, C, DRB1 and DQB1; approximately 520 for DQA1; roughly 600 for DPA1; and roughly 470 for DPB1. Of the roughly 410 genotyped donors, less than 90% were placed in the genetic ancestry cluster associated with self-reported Caucasian donors. The study used immunosequencing to profile the T cell repertoires of several hundred subjects and linked those repertoires to cytomegalovirus serostatus. In a later genetic analysis, genome-wide SNP genotypes for 398 of the 666 donors were used, and that subset was treated as a discovery cohort. The study aimed to test whether signatures of past pathogen exposure could be identified by cataloging public T cell receptors. All discovery cohort repertoires had been generated on a single sequencing platform. Among about 410 genotyped donors of the cohort, an average of around 240,000 unique TCR beta nucleotide sequences was sequenced per donor, of which roughly 18% were non-productive. Donor age, sex, ethnicity and CMV serostatus were compiled alongside the repertoire data. To decide whether each TCR beta V gene segment behaved as functional or pseudogenic, an earlier analysis of approximately 600 of the donors relied on high-throughput TCR beta sequencing. Rather than using new phenotypic data, the later analysis identified candidate immune exposures from TCR beta sequences and from how often those sequences occurred across donors.

Trimming takes 5 bases from V and 4 bases from J, and the germline ends sit 9 bases apart. CDR1 and CDR2 are drawn from the germline V gene (reference sequence): LNHDA, SQIVND. From the cysteine up to the phenylalanine, the CDR3 has a length of 13 residues. Only CDR3 DNA remains: 39 bases, in frame from the first base. Broad study findings and their caveats: According to a later analysis, parvovirus B19, influenza, CMV and Epstein-Barr virus appeared linked to several top co-occurrence clusters. Roughly uniform sequencing depth across donors was assumed in presence/absence analyses, although this assumption may not hold. In both the original and validation cohorts, the classifier was reported to diagnose cytomegalovirus status with high specificity and sensitivity. Most TCR sequences were seen in very few donors, while some public TCRs were found in many individuals. In the study, around 160 TCR beta chains were listed as associated with cytomegalovirus. V-gene and J-gene trimming of TCR beta chains was associated with a missense DCLRE1C variant in a later genetic analysis, and the association was replicated in an independent cohort. Because some donors lacked HLA typing at each locus, the association tests relied only on the typed subset. The earlier analysis of 450 to 700 of the donors excluded approximately 15 rarely observed V segments, including chromosome 9 orphons, because counts were too low. Correlated functional status among segregating V segments might reflect linkage disequilibrium, but an unknown experimental factor could not be ruled out. For the cohort, immune exposure information was limited to CMV serostatus. Some IMGT-functional V segments, including TRBV6-2 and TRBV6-3, could not be distinguished by the 87-base-pair reads and were therefore excluded. A further reported finding was that TCR beta sequences accurately predicted the HLA-A and HLA-B alleles for most subjects in the first cohort. A later genetic analysis reported fewer N-insertions in productive TCRs among donors in an Asian-associated ancestry cluster than the roughly 700-donor mean. In vitro tests confirmed that a few of the cytomegalovirus-associated TCR beta chains recognize cytomegalovirus antigens. A later analysis found that TCR association rates varied across HLA loci, with DRB1 alleles showing the most associated TCRs and HLA-C alleles the fewest. A later analysis found that most CMV-associated TCR beta chains appeared HLA-restricted, with HLA associations seemingly driven largely by CMV exposure. Compared with equally common non-associated chains, HLA-associated TCR beta chains in a later analysis were more clonally expanded and had lower generation probabilities. The authors suggested that the approach could potentially be generalized to other disease states and immunological phenotypes. This cohort had only TCR beta chains sequenced, and the lack of alpha or paired-chain data limited which features could be detected. A group of highly shared sequence variants was considered likely to be a technical artifact of the sequencing pipeline. When HLA alleles, especially DR and DQ, strongly co-occurred, attributing TCR associations to individual alleles was difficult. A later analysis associated approximately 17,000 TCR beta sequences with specific HLA alleles at a false discovery rate of 0.05. In an earlier analysis of 500 to 650 of the donors, most TCR beta V segments appeared in productive rearrangements about 87% or about 30% of the time, broadly matching IMGT annotations.

As to this clone: There is no known antigen for this receptor. Base quality data are lacking; no much larger clone is found one base away.

Receptors were amplified or captured by the immunoSEQ multiplex PCR assay. For the multiplex PCR, a mixture combining 60 forward primers for TCR Vbeta segments and 13 reverse primers for TCR Jbeta segments was used. Amplification of the CDR3 region of rearranged TCR beta genes was performed with a multiplex PCR assay on genomic DNA. The amplified TCR beta libraries were sequenced on the Illumina HiSeq System as 87-base-pair reads. The authors' pipeline ran thus. In a later analysis, tens of millions of unique TCR beta chains were counted across the approximately 640 repertoires, and roughly 10 million of these chains were shared by at least two donors. Raw reads were error-corrected and collapsed into unique sequences with a nearest-neighbor algorithm that merged closely related sequences to remove PCR and sequencing errors. V, D and J gene segments were assigned by aligning CDR3 sequences to IMGT reference sequences. For a sequence to be retained, at least a six-nucleotide match to both a V gene segment and a J gene segment was required. Rearrangements were classified as productive when the CDR3 lacked stop codons and remained in frame with V and J, and all other rearrangements were classified as non-productive. CDR3 was defined by IMGT convention, running from the second conserved V-encoded cysteine to the conserved J-encoded phenylalanine. The earlier analysis of about 530 of the donors excluded any sequence lacking an unambiguous match to a single V gene segment. An earlier analysis of about 590 of the donors classified V segments as functional when productive rearrangements were above 56.7% and as segregating when the standard deviation between donors was above 5%. A statistical classification framework was built to diagnose cytomegalovirus status from the catalog of TCR beta chain sequences. A later analysis assigned V and J genes by comparing TCR nucleotide sequences with IMGT/GENE-DB human TR gene sequences. Using the TCRdist pipeline, a later analysis assigned CDR3 sequences along with most-parsimonious VDJ recombination scenarios. In a later analysis, each TCR beta chain was defined by its CDR3 amino acid sequence together with its V-gene family, and reads lacking a unique V-gene family were excluded. As a way to deal with suspected cross-contamination and a sequencing artifact, a later analysis dropped 640 or so nucleotide sequences that were highly shared and had low generation probability. In a later analysis, a clonal expansion index for each public chain was calculated from normalized within-repertoire ranks of inferred template counts. In a later analysis, generation probabilities were computed using a VDJ recombination model fitted to out-of-frame rearrangements, and the results were checked against IGoR. In a later analysis, TCR-TCR, TCR-HLA and TCR-CMV co-occurrence was scored with hypergeometric tests, and a repertoire-size bias correction was applied to TCR pairs. To estimate false discovery rates, a later analysis permuted the HLA or CMV assignments 20 times. In a later analysis, co-occurring TCRs were grouped with DBSCAN, and TCRdist sequence similarity was added when clustering was performed within HLA-allele-positive subsets. Repertoires with fewer than 30,000 or more than 120,000 public chains, plus five repertoires with anomalous nucleotide sharing, were excluded from co-occurrence clustering. In its TCRdb copy, this immuneACCESS table keeps in-frame sequences only and misses some clones. Where compared with another copy, unresolved V genes explain less than half of these, and the others have no known cause. The DNA gave D and trimming, while V, J and clone size come from that table. The sample records about 91,000 clones, around 80% of which are singletons. 4% to 5.5% of the sample is in the top ten clones.

In total, fewer than 750 healthy bone marrow donors made up the cohort. At the time of sampling, all cohort members were nominally healthy, though unrecorded immune exposures were likely present. The donor tested CMV seropositive, placing the donor among the 250 to 300 seropositive members of the cohort. Every donor gave a peripheral blood sample, and the peripheral blood mononuclear cells from that sample were used for TCR beta sequencing. The Qiagen DNeasy Blood Extraction Kit was used to extract genomic DNA from the blood cell samples. Rearrangement joined TRBV19 to TRBJ2-1, with no reliable assignment of the D segment. The sequenced sample was PBMCs. The origin of this receptor is a male donor in good health and CMV-seropositive. The CDR3 protein is CASSYSLYNEQFF. The nucleotide sequence is given as TGTGCCAGTAGTTACAGCCTATACAATGAGCAGTTCTTC.